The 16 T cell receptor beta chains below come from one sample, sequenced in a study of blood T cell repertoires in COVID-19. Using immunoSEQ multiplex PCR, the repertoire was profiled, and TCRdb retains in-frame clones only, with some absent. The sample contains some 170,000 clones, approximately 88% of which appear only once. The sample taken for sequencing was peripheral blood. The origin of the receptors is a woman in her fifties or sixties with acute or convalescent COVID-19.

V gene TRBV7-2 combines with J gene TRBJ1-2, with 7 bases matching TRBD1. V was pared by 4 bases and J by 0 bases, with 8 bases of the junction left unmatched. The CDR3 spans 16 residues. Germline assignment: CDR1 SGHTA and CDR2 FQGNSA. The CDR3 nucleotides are TGTGCCAGCAGCTCCCTAGGGGGGACAGCTAACTATGGCTACACCTTC. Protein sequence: CASSSLGGTANYGYTF.

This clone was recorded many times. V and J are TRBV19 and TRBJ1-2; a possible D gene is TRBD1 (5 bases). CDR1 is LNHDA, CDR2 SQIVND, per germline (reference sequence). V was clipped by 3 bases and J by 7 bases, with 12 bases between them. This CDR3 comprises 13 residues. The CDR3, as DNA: TGTGCCAGTAGTATTCTTGACAGAAGTGGCTACACCTTC. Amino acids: CASSILDRSGYTF.

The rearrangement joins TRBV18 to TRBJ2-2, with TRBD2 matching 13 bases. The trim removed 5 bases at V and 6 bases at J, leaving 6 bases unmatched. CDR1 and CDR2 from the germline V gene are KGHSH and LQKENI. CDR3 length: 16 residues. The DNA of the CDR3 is TGTGCCAGCTCATCCGGACTAGCGGGAGCCCCCGGGGAGCTGTTTTTT. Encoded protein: CASSSGLAGAPGELFF.

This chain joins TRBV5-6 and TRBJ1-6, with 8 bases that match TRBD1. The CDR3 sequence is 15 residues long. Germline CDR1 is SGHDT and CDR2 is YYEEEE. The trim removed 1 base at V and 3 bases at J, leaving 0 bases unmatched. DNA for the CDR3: TGTGCCAGCAGCTTGACAGGGGGCTATAATTCACCCCTCCACTTT. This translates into CASSLTGGYNSPLHF. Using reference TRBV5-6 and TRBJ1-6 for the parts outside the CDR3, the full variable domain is DAGVTQSPTHLIKTRGQQVTLRCSPKSGHDTVSWYQQALGQGPQFIFQYYEEEERQRGNFPDRFSGHQFPNYSSELNVNALLLGDSALYLCASSLTGGYNSPLHFGNGTRLTVT.

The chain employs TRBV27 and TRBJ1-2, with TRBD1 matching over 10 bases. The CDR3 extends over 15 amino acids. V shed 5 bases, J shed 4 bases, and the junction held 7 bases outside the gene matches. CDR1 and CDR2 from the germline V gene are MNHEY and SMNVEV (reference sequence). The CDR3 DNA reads TGTGCCAGCAGTCCACCGGGACAGGGGTTCTATGGCTACACCTTC. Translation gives CASSPPGQGFYGYTF.

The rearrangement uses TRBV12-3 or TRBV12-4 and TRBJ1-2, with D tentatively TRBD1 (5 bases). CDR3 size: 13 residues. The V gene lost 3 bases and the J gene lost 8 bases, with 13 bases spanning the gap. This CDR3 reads CASSFGQGFGYTF. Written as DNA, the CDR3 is TGTGCCAGCAGTTTCGGGCAGGGATTCGGCTACACCTTC.

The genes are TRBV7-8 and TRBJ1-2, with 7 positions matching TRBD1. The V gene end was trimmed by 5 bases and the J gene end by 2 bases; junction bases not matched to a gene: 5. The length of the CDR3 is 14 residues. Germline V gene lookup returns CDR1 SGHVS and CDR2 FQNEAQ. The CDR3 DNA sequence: TGTGCCAGCAGCGCGCAGACAGGGAACTATGGCTACACCTTC. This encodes CASSAQTGNYGYTF.

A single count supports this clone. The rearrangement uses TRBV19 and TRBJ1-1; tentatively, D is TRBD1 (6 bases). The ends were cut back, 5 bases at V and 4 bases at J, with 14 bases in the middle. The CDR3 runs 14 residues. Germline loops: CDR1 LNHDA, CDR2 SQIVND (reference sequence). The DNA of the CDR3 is TGTGCCAGTAGTCTACAGGGTTTGGGCACTGAAGCTTTCTTT. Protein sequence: CASSLQGLGTEAFF.

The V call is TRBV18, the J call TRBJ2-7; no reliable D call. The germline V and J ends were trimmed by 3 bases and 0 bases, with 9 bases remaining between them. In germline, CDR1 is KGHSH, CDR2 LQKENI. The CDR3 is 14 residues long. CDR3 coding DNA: TGTGCCAGCTCACCGGGCCTCCTCTCCTACGAGCAGTACTTC. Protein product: CASSPGLLSYEQYF.

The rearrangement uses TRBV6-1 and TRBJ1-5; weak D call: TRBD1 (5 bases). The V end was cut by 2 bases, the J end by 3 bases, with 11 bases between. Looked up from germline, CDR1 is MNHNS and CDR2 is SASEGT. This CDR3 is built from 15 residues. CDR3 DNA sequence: TGTGCCAGCAGTGAATATACAGGTAACAATCAGCCCCAGCATTTT. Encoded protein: CASSEYTGNNQPQHF.

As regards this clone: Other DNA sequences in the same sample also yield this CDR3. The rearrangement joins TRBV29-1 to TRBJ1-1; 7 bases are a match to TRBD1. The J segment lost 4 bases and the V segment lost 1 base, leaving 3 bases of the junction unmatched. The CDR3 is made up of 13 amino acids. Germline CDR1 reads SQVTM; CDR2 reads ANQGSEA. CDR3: CSVEGQGGTEAFF. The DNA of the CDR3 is TGCAGCGTTGAAGGACAGGGAGGCACTGAAGCTTTCTTT.

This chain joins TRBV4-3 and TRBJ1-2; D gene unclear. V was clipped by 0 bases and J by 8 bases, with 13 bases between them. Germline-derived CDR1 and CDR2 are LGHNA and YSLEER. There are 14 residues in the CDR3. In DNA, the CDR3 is TGCGCCAGCAGCCAAGATACGGCACTGAGGGGCTACACCTTC. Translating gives CASSQDTALRGYTF.

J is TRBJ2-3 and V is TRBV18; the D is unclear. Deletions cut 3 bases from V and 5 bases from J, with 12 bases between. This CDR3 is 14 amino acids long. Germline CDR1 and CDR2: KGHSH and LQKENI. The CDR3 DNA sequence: TGTGCCAGCTCACCCTCGGTCCTAGGAGATACGCAGTATTTT. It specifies CASSPSVLGDTQYF.

The CDR3 region is CASSATGNYGYTF. The DNA for the CDR3 is TGTGCCAGCTCAGCGACAGGCAACTATGGCTACACCTTC. The rearrangement uses TRBV18 and TRBJ1-2; D possibly corresponds to TRBD1 (6 bases). The CDR3 spans 13 residues. V was cut by 5 bases and J by 2 bases, with 9 bases left in between. Germline-derived CDR1 and CDR2 are KGHSH and LQKENI.

CDR3 nucleotides: TGTGCCAGCAGCTTCGGGGGAAACACTGAAGCTTTCTTT. Translation: CASSFGGNTEAFF. The rearrangement uses TRBV7-2 and TRBJ1-1, with D maybe TRBD1 (5 bases). The CDR3 consists of 13 residues. Deletions cut 3 bases from V and 2 bases from J, with 7 bases between. Looked up from germline, CDR1 is SGHTA and CDR2 is FQGNSA.

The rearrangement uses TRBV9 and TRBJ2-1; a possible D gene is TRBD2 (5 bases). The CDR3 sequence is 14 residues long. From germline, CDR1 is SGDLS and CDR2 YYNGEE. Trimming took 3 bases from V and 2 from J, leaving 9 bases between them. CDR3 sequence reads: CASSGGATYNEQFF. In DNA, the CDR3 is TGTGCCAGCAGCGGGGGAGCCACCTACAATGAGCAGTTCTTC.